Sequencing of this T cell receptor beta chain was carried out in a study of PD-1 blockade in classical Hodgkin lymphoma (dated by TCRdb to the early 2020s). For the wider study: Nivolumab dosing was 3 mg/kg intravenously every 2 weeks, continuing until either disease progression or unacceptable toxicity. The study used CyTOF and TCR beta sequencing to define a peripheral blood immune signature of response to PD-1 blockade in classical Hodgkin lymphoma.

In light of the paper, this sample's time point label describes: cycle 2 day 1 (C2D1) of nivolumab. Every trial patient had relapsed after autologous stem cell transplantation, and cohorts A, B and C differed in prior brentuximab vedotin exposure. A total of around 59 patients with relapsed/refractory classical Hodgkin lymphoma made up the trial cohort, and each patient's best overall response was complete response, partial response or progressive disease. Single-agent nivolumab was administered to trial patients in the multi-cohort phase II CheckMate 205 trial. An independent review committee assessed best overall response by applying the 2007 International Working Group response criteria. Trial PBMCs were obtained immediately prior to nivolumab initiation (C1D1) and on therapy at cycle 2 day 1 and cycle 4 day 1. Peripheral blood was collected in 8 mL Vacutainer Cell Preparation Tubes, from which PBMCs were isolated by centrifugation and then cryopreserved.

A word on this clone: It has no known antigen specificity. No quality values exist for individual bases; no much larger clone is one base distant.

From the cysteine through the phenylalanine, the CDR3 covers 11 amino acids. Only the CDR3 part of the read is kept: 33 bases, read in frame from the first base. V is clipped by 8 bases and J by 4 bases, and the sequence between their germline boundaries is 8 bases long. From a lookup of the germline V gene, CDR1 and CDR2 are MGHDK and SYGVNS. Genomic DNA was extracted with the Qiagen DNeasy kit from unsorted PBMCs and from negatively selected CD4+ and CD8+ fractions. Using primers that anneal to V and J segments, immunoSEQ multiplex PCR amplified the TCR beta CDR3 regions. A synthetic immune receptor repertoire was used to minimize amplification bias, and any residual bias was removed computationally once sequencing was done. The original pipeline was this. Repertoire diversity was quantified as the Shannon entropy index using custom Python scripts. Unsorted, CD4+ and CD8+ repertoires were examined separately, except in combined analyses, for which CD4+ and CD8+ sequences were merged in silico. Clonal expansion was defined as at least a 2-fold frequency increase after treatment relative to C1D1, with a pseudocount of 0.5 for undetected baseline clones. Singleton clones were defined as clones with 0 or 1 copy at C1D1, and non-singleton clones were defined as clones with 2 or more copies. By matching protein sequences in sorted samples from the same patient, clones expanded in unsorted samples were annotated as CD4+, CD8+ or unknown. Wilcoxon tests on paired samples were used to test changes in diversity from C1D1 to C4D1. Here the immuneACCESS table is served through TCRdb, limited to in-frame sequences with V and J called. Missing clones are a known gap in these copies; in checked studies unresolved V genes cover under half, and the rest lacks a known reason. From that table come the V and J calls and clone size; the DNA was used to work out D and trimming. Recorded for this sample are 100,000 to 120,000 clones; 89% of them occurred a single time. The ten largest clones add up to just under 20% of the sample.

Points the paper makes about the study in general: Trial patients with a complete response had baseline diversity similar to that of newly diagnosed patients, while partial responders and progressors had significantly lower diversity. A significant rise by C4D1 was seen in CD4+ but not CD8+ TCR diversity (p=0.0027 vs p=0.16), with the rise being most apparent in complete responders (p=0.02). Newly diagnosed patients were reported to have lower baseline TCR diversity than healthy donors, and relapsed/refractory patients were reported to have lower baseline TCR diversity still. The study covered only a single clinical trial cohort, and the causes of the repertoire differences, possibly disease activity or prior therapy, were still not defined. Lower diversity was observed in patients in whom nivolumab was started less than 1 year after ASCT, and these patients were excluded from later analyses so that confounding by immune reconstitution would be avoided.

Recombination joined TRBV25-1 with TRBJ1-1; the D gene cannot be resolved reliably. The TCR sequence derives from a human donor with classical Hodgkin lymphoma. The source was peripheral blood mononuclear cells (PBMCs), collected before the second cycle of nivolumab. Here the CDR3 is given as CASLQGTEAFF. DNA sequence: TGTGCCAGCCTACAAGGCACTGAAGCTTTCTTT. With all but the CDR3 taken from the reference TRBV25-1 and TRBJ1-1 genes, the full variable domain is: EADIYQTPRYLVIGTGKKITLECSQTMGHDKMYWYQQDPGMELHLIHYSYGVNSTEKGDLSSESTVSRIRTEHFPLTLESARPSHTSQYLCASLQGTEAFFGQGTRLTVV.